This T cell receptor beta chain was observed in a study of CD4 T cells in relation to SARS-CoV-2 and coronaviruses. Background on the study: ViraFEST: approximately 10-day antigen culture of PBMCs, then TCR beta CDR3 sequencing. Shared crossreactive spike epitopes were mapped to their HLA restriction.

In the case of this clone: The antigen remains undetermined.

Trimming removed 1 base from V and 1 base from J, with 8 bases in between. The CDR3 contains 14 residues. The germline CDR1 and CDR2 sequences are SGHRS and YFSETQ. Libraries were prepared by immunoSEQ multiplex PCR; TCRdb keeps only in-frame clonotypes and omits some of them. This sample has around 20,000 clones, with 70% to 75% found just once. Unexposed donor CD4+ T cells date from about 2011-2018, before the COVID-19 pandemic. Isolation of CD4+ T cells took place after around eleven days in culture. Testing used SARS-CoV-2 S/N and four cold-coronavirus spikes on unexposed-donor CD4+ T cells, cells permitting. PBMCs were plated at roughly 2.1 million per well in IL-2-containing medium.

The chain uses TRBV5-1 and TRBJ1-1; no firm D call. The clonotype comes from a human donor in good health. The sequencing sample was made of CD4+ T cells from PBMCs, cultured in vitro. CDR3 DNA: TGCGCCAGCAGCTTGAACAGCCGGAACACTGAAGCTTTCTTT. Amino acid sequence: CASSLNSRNTEAFF.